These 15 T cell receptor beta chains were all obtained from the same sample, sequenced in a study of blood T cell repertoires in COVID-19. The protocol was immunoSEQ multiplex PCR, while the TCRdb copy is restricted to in-frame clones and leaves out a portion. The repertoire consists of about 99,000 clones, with over 75% occurring once and the leading ten covering approximately 13%. The sample was peripheral blood. These receptors all come from a human donor in a cohort sampled during active or convalescent COVID-19.

This clone was observed a single time. V gene TRBV12-5 combines with J gene TRBJ1-4; no definite D call. CDR1 and CDR2 (germline): LGHNT, FRNRAP. V lost 7 bases to trimming and J lost 12 bases, with 15 bases between them. The CDR3 length is 12 residues. The CDR3 nucleotides read TGTGCTAGTGCTATCAACGTGGTCCAACTGTTTTTT. This gives the protein CASAINVVQLFF.

On this clone: A junction end diverges from the germline sequence, so it may reflect a read error. The V gene is TRBV7-7, the J gene TRBJ2-2; TRBD2 is a possible D gene (6 bases). Germline CDR1 and CDR2: SSHAT and FNYEAQ (reference sequence). The CDR3 runs 14 residues. CDR3 in amino acids: CASSLRTTSGELFF. CDR3 DNA sequence: TGTGCTAGCAGCCTCCGCACGACTAGCGGGGAGCTGTTTTTT.

This sequence joins TRBV11-3 and TRBJ2-1; a weak D match, TRBD2 (7 bases). CDR1 is SGHNT, CDR2 YENEEA, per germline. With 5 bases removed from V and 8 bases from J, the gap between germline ends came to 19 bases. There are 15 residues in the CDR3. The CDR3 coding sequence is TGTGCCAGCAGCGGGGGGGGGCTAGCAGGGGATGAGCAGTTCTTC. This codes for CASSGGGLAGDEQFF.

The rearrangement joins TRBV7-8 to TRBJ2-7; the match to TRBD2 covers 12 bases. Germline V CDR1 and CDR2: SGHVS, FQNEAQ. The V segment lost 4 bases and the J segment 0 bases; nucleotides outside the gene matches: 13. This CDR3 comprises 19 residues. In DNA form, the CDR3 reads TGTGCCAGCAGCTCCCGACCCAGACTAGCGGGGGTTAGCTCCTACGAGCAGTACTTC. It translates to CASSSRPRLAGVSSYEQYF.

The rearrangement links TRBV11-2 to TRBJ1-1, with D maybe TRBD1 (6 bases). CDR3 length: 16 amino acids. Between the trimmed V and J ends, which lost 2 bases and 0 bases, there was a span of 13 bases. Germline CDR1 and CDR2: SGHAT and FQNNGV. The CDR3 DNA is TGTGCCAGCAGCTTAAAGGGACAAGGACTGAACACTGAAGCTTTCTTT. Translating it yields CASSLKGQGLNTEAFF.

The chain combines TRBV5-6 with TRBJ1-4; tentative D call: TRBD1 (6 bases). The CDR3 runs 14 residues. Germline V CDR1 and CDR2: SGHDT, YYEEEE. Trimming shortened V by 4 bases and J by 3 bases, and 10 bases separated the two germline ends. CDR3 sequence: CASSGTPPNEKLFF. The CDR3 region has the DNA TGTGCCAGCAGCGGGACACCGCCTAATGAAAAACTGTTTTTT.

The chain links TRBV28 to TRBJ1-5, with D uncertain. The CDR3 loop spans 12 amino acids. V lost 6 bases, J lost 3 bases, and 6 bases lay in between. Looked up from germline, CDR1 is MDHEN and CDR2 is SYDVKM. The CDR3 spells CASSLINQPQHF. The CDR3 region has the DNA TGTGCCAGCAGCCTAATCAATCAGCCCCAGCATTTT.

This clone occurred a few times. V and J are TRBV7-9 and TRBJ2-7, with 10 bases lining up with TRBD1. From germline, CDR1 is SEHNR and CDR2 FQNEAQ (reference sequence). V lost 1 base, J lost 4 bases, and 7 bases stayed unmatched. The CDR3 is 16 amino acids. The CDR3 coding sequence is TGTGCCAGCAGCTTAGATGCCGACAGGGGGCGGTACGAGCAGTACTTC. It codes for CASSLDADRGRYEQYF.

The V call is TRBV5-1, the J call TRBJ2-5; 9 bases match TRBD2. The CDR3 is made up of 15 amino acids. V dropped 1 base and J dropped 4; count of bases not matched to a gene: 5. The germline V gene encodes CDR1 SGHRS and CDR2 YFSETQ. The CDR3 sequence: CASSLWRGGGETQYF. The CDR3 DNA is TGCGCCAGCAGCTTGTGGCGGGGGGGCGGAGAGACCCAGTACTTC.

This clone was counted once. V usage is TRBV9 and J usage is TRBJ1-2; 8 bases are a match to TRBD1. With V trimmed by 4 bases and J by 2 bases, 10 bases remained unmatched. This CDR3 contains 16 residues. CDR1 SGDLS and CDR2 YYNGEE come from the germline V gene. CDR3 in amino acids: CASSPPGDRGNYGYTF. The DNA of the CDR3 is TGTGCCAGCAGCCCACCCGGCGACAGGGGAAACTATGGCTACACCTTC.

The gene calls are TRBV15 and TRBJ1-1; 9 nucleotides align to TRBD1. This CDR3 has 15 residues. Germline trimming cut 4 bases from V and 8 bases from J; bases unmatched to any gene: 11. CDR1 LNHNV and CDR2 YYDKDF come from the germline V gene (reference sequence). In DNA, the CDR3 is TGTGCCACCAGCAAACTGGGACAGGGTACCCGAGAAGCTTTCTTT. This encodes CATSKLGQGTREAFF.

The table lists this clone with a count of one. This chain links TRBV7-2 with TRBJ2-3, with 10 bases lining up with TRBD2. The V gene's germline CDR1 is SGHTA and CDR2 FQGNSA. The CDR3 consists of 16 residues. After removal of 5 bases from V and 8 bases from J, the junction contained 13 bases not matched to a gene. CDR3: CASSTHPSGGASTQYF. DNA for the CDR3: TGTGCCAGCAGCACACACCCTAGCGGGGGAGCTTCTACGCAGTATTTT.

The CDR3 nucleotides read TGTGCCAGCAGTGATGAGACAGGACTTTACAATGAGCAGTTCTTC. It translates to CASSDETGLYNEQFF. V and J are TRBV2 and TRBJ2-1; weak D call: TRBD1 (6 bases). CDR3 length: 15 residues. The germline V gene encodes CDR1 SNHLY and CDR2 FYNNEI. V gave up 3 bases and J gave up 4 bases, with 13 bases separating them.

The chain has TRBV28 and TRBJ2-4; tentative D call: TRBD2 (5 bases). V was cut by 0 bases and J by 1 base, with 10 bases left in between. The V gene's germline CDR1 is MDHEN and CDR2 SYDVKM. The CDR3 covers 16 residues. CDR3 sequence reads: CASSLWGDPAKNIQYF. The CDR3 coding sequence is TGTGCCAGCAGTTTATGGGGAGACCCGGCCAAAAACATTCAGTACTTC.

This clone was observed a few times. V gene TRBV4-2 combines with J gene TRBJ1-2; 7 bases match TRBD1. The CDR3 is 14 residues long. V shed 2 bases, J shed 7 bases, and the junction held 7 bases outside the gene matches. Germline lookup yields CDR1 LGHNA and CDR2 YNFKEQ. CDR3 nucleotide sequence: TGTGCCAGCAGCCAATCGGACAGGTTGGGTGGCTACACCTTC. Amino acid sequence: CASSQSDRLGGYTF.